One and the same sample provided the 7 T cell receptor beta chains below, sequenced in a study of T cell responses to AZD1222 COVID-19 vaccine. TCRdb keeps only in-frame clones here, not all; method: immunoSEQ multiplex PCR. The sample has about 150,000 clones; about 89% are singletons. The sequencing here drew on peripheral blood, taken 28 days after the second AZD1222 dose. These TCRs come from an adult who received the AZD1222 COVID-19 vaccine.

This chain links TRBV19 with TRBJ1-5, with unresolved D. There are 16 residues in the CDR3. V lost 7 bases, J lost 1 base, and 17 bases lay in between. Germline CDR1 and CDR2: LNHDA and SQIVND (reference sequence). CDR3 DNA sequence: TGTGCCAGTATTTTGGGAGGACCGGTAAGCAATCAGCCCCAGCATTTT. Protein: CASILGGPVSNQPQHF. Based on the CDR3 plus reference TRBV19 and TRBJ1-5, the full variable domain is DGGITQSPKYLFRKEGQNVTLSCEQNLNHDAMYWYRQDPGQGLRLIYYSQIVNDFQKGDIAEGYSVSREKKESFPLTVTSAQKNPTAFYLCASILGGPVSNQPQHFGDGTRLSIL.

The CDR3 region has the DNA TGCGCCAGCAGCCAAGGGCAGGGGGCATTTACGCCTAATGAAAAACTGTTTTTT. Translated: CASSQGQGAFTPNEKLFF. The V and J genes are TRBV4-1 and TRBJ1-4; 8 bases map to TRBD1. CDR3 size: 18 residues. Germline-derived CDR1 and CDR2 are MGHRA and YSYEKL. Trimming at V came to 1 base and at J to 3 bases, leaving 10 bases not matched to a gene.

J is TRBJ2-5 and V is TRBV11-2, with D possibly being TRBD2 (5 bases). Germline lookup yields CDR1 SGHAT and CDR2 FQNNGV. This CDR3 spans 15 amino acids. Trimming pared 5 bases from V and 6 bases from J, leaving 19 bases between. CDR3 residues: CASSIIKEVRQTQYF. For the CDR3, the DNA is TGTGCCAGCAGCATTATAAAGGAGGTGCGGCAGACCCAGTACTTC.

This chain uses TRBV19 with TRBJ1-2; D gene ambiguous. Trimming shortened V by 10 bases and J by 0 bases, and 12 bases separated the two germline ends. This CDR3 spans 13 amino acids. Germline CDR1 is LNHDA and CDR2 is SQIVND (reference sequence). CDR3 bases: TGTGCCACCGTCGAACGGGCTAACTATGGCTACACCTTC. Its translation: CATVERANYGYTF.

The CDR3 DNA is TGTGCCAGCAGCTACTTAAGCCGGGACTACCTCATAGAGCAGTACTTC. Amino acids: CASSYLSRDYLIEQYF. The rearrangement joins TRBV7-2 to TRBJ2-7; 7 bases fit TRBD2. Germline V CDR1 and CDR2: SGHTA, FQGNSA. Trimming at V came to 4 bases and at J to 7 bases, leaving 16 bases not matched to a gene. The CDR3 is 16 amino acids.

The CDR3 loop reads CASGFPGFVAEQYF. As DNA, the CDR3 is TGTGCTAGTGGTTTCCCCGGGTTTGTGGCAGAGCAGTACTTC. The chain is built from TRBV12-5 and TRBJ2-7; no definite D call. In germline, CDR1 is LGHNT, CDR2 FRNRAP. V was pared by 3 bases and J by 7 bases, with 16 bases between. The CDR3 spans 14 residues.

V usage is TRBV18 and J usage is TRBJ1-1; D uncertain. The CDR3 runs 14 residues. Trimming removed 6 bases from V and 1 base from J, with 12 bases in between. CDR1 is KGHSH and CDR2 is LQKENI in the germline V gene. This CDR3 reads CASSELGANTEAFF. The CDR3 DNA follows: TGTGCCAGCTCCGAACTAGGTGCGAACACTGAAGCTTTCTTT. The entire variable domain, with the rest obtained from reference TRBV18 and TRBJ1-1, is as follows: NAGVMQNPRHLVRRRGQEARLRCSPMKGHSHVYWYRQLPEEGLKFMVYLQKENIIDESGMPKERFSAEFPKEGPSILRIQQVVRGDSAAYFCASSELGANTEAFFGQGTRLTVV.